This record looks at one TCR beta chain sequence and its context. Its antigen is unknown. The PCR used 60 Vbeta and 13 Jbeta primers. The data were produced by immunoSEQ multiplex PCR, yet TCRdb's version contains in-frame clones alone and is incomplete. With about 62,000 clones in the sample, the ten largest clones hold 5.3%. The germline CDR1 and CDR2 sequences are KGHSH and LQKENI. V lost 1 base and J lost 2; bases outside the gene matches: 5. The CDR3 has 16 amino acids. The data stem from a study of cytomegalovirus exposure and HLA in healthy donors. The overall study: Unique TCR beta sequences numbering approximately 120 million came from around 180 million T cells in an earlier analysis. Points from the study as a whole: What TCR beta sequences reportedly achieved was accurate prediction of HLA-A and HLA-B alleles in most subjects. Sequence variants that were highly shared formed a cluster that was likely a sequencing artifact.

Sample: PBMCs. This receptor was identified in a man aged 25-45 years in good health and CMV-seropositive. The J gene is TRBJ2-7, the V gene TRBV18, with 10 bases matching TRBD1. The CDR3 DNA reads TGTGCCAGCTCACCACTGGGGACAGGGGCTCCCTACGAGCAGTACTTC. This translates into CASSPLGTGAPYEQYF.